The sequence of this T cell receptor beta chain was determined in a study of post-analysis software for immune sequencing data. The table lists this clonotype with a few counts. The target antigen is unknown. Unique molecular identifiers tagged the TCR beta cDNA libraries. A population of about 0.9 to 10 million T cells gave rise to roughly 490,000 cDNA molecules. TCRdb re-called the PCR reads with MiXCR, one entry per CDR3 protein. The sample has approximately 730,000 distinct CDR3 sequences, approximately 30% seen once. This CDR3 is 16 amino acids long. Germline V gene lookup returns CDR1 SGHTA and CDR2 FQGNSA. V lost 2 bases and J lost 0, with 11 bases in between. Study results and limitations: Strong same-batch co-clustering of samples appeared with F measure clustering. TRBV5-6, TRBV5-1 and TRBV20-1 belonged to a set of about 5 TRBV segments that were more frequent in patients than controls. Significantly lower normalized Chao1 diversity was seen in multiple sclerosis patients than in controls.

The TCR sequence derives from a girl aged 5 to 17 with multiple sclerosis. V usage is TRBV7-2 and J usage is TRBJ2-4; D possibly corresponds to TRBD1 (6 bases). Sequences were obtained from blood. This CDR3 is CASSLTQGIAKNIQYF. CDR3 coding DNA: TGTGCCAGCAGCTTAACACAGGGTATAGCCAAAAACATTCAGTACTTC.